This T cell receptor beta chain was obtained from a study of T cells in Graves' hyperthyroidism and ophthalmopathy (dated by TCRdb to between 2018 and 2021). For the study in its entirety: A discovery cohort of roughly 96 patients, about 44 with Graves' ophthalmopathy and 57 with stable Graves' hyperthyroidism, was used to find distinguishing TCR V-J signatures. Prospective prediction of ophthalmopathy was tested in an independent validation cohort consisting of fewer than 20 hyperthyroidism patients and some 16 patients who later progressed to ophthalmopathy. Thyroid tissue and blood T-cell repertoires from roughly six Graves' hyperthyroidism patients were also compared in the study. Following sampling, methimazole starting at 30 mg daily was given to hyperthyroidism patients, and high-dose intravenous methylprednisolone was given to ophthalmopathy patients. According to the paper, TCR Vbeta CDR3 sequencing was carried out on around 140 peripheral blood samples, which came from about 45 ophthalmopathy, fewer than 80 hyperthyroidism and around 17 progressor patients. The roughly 91 discovery patients were randomly divided into training and test sets at a 7:3 ratio. General study outcomes and caveats: In cross-validation, a model built on a 13 V-J signature told ophthalmopathy apart from stable hyperthyroidism with approximately 90% sensitivity and around 81% specificity, and in testing the same model reached 80%/75%. In validation, the model predicted progression to ophthalmopathy with approximately 69% sensitivity and approximately 72% specificity, a median of 6.5 months before onset. Most expanded thyroid clonotypes (frequency above 0.001) were also detected in blood, suggesting blood repertoires may reflect thyroid immune responses. No statistical method was used to set the sample size in advance, and investigators knew the group allocation.

Graves' hyperthyroidism was defined as stable when no progression to ophthalmopathy occurred over 18 months of follow-up. Hyperthyroidism patients were newly diagnosed, with disease duration under 2 months, and aged 18 to 65 years. Any patient with an uncontrolled infection, another autoimmune disease, pregnancy or lactation was excluded. Diagnoses were established on the basis of clinical symptoms, serum thyroxine and TRAb, thyroid ultrasound, and orbital computed tomography. Total RNA was extracted using Trizol reagent, and RNA quality was assessed on an Agilent 2100 Bioanalyzer. The CDR3 sequence holds 15 residues, the cysteine and phenylalanine included. Of all the DNA, just the CDR3 is kept, 45 bases in frame from base 1. Unmatched junction bases come to 8, with V trimmed by 5 bases and J by 2 bases. The CDR1 and CDR2 encoded by the germline V gene (reference sequence) are DFQATT and SNEGSKA.

This clonotype was detected once. Its antigen has not been determined. Base qualities are not provided; no much larger clone lies one nucleotide away. One read represents weak support. Amplification of TCR beta CDR3 regions was carried out from RNA transcripts. The TCR CDR3 was subjected to a first round of RT-PCR using the HTBI primer set and the Qiagen OneStep RT-PCR kit. A second multiplex PCR round built the libraries, followed by size selection and purification. The libraries were sequenced on an Illumina HiSeq2000 using paired-end 100 bp reads. Concerning the study's data processing: SOAPnuke was used to process the raw data, with reads discarded if the reads contained adapters or uncalled bases, had a mean Phred below 15, or lacked an exact constant-primer or identifier match. High-quality paired reads were merged using COPE v1.2.5, and each unique nucleotide sequence was defined as a clonotype. Clonotypes were aligned to IMGT TRBV, TRBD and TRBJ reference segments using MiTCR v1.1. The analysis included only V-J combinations with a frequency above 0.0001, which together covered around 99% of the repertoires. A TCS score was defined as the ratio of F50 (clonal expansion) to E x V (chaos), with BLOSUM62-based TCRdist applied between CDR3 peptides within each V-J. Welch's t-statistics and random forest reduced roughly 500 V-J features to 10 to 15, which were used in a naive Bayes classifier (R e1071). TCRdb reworked the public reads: Q25 trimming with fastp, MiXCR clone assembly, productive beta chains retained. Rows are unified per CDR3 protein, each entry keeping the most common DNA and genes. It is TCRdb's table, rather than the study itself, that gives the V and J calls and clone size. The sample has hundreds of thousands of distinct CDR3 sequences on record, 46% of them singletons. Roughly 8.2% of the sample comes from the top ten.

Sequencing was performed on peripheral blood or thyroid tissue (not recorded which). The clonotype originates from a woman in her late teens or twenties with Graves' hyperthyroidism. Donor details come from another sample of the same person, matched by shared clones. The chain is made from TRBV20-1 and TRBJ2-2; 7 middle bases align to TRBD2. The CDR3 protein sequence reads: CSAYSSGDNTGELFF. The sequenced DNA is TGCAGTGCTTACTCTAGCGGAGATAACACCGGGGAGCTGTTTTTT.